Listed here is a single T cell receptor (beta chain). V gave up 4 bases and J gave up 0 bases, with 20 bases separating them. Looked up from germline, CDR1 is SGHRS and CDR2 is YFSETQ. The CDR3 runs 18 residues. This sample was included in a study of cytomegalovirus exposure and HLA in healthy donors. Amplification used 60 Vbeta primers and 13 Jbeta primers. The data were produced by immunoSEQ multiplex PCR, yet TCRdb's version contains in-frame clones alone and is incomplete. This table holds around 130,000 clones, approximately 82% found once. Material for sequencing was PBMCs. This sequence originates from a man aged 45-60 years in good health and CMV-seronegative. The chain employs TRBV5-1 and TRBJ1-3; D perhaps matches TRBD1 (5 bases). The DNA of the CDR3 is TGCGCCAGCAGCCGGGATTTCGGCGCGGGGGTCTCTGGAAACACCATATATTTT. Its protein product is CASSRDFGAGVSGNTIYF.